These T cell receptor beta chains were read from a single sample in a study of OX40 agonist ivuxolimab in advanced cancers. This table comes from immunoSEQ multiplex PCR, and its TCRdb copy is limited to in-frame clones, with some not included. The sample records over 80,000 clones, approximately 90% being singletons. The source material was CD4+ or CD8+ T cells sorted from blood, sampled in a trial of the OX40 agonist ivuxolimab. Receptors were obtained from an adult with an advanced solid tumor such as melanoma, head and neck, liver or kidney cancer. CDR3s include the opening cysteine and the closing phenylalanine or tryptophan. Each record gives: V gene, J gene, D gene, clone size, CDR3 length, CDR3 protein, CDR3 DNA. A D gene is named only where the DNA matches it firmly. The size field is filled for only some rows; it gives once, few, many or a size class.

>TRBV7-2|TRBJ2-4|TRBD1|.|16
CASSPLPQGVGNIQYF
TGTGCCAGCAGCCCGCTACCCCAGGGGGTGGGAAACATTCAGTACTTC
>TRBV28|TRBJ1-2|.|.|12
CASSLIGFGYTF
TGTGCCAGCAGTTTAATTGGGTTCGGCTACACCTTC
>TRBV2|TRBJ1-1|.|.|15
CASSGAGVGNTEAFF
TGTGCCAGCAGTGGGGCAGGGGTCGGGAACACTGAAGCTTTCTTT
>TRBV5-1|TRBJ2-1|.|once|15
CASSLGVKPGDEQFF
TGCGCCAGCAGCTTGGGGGTTAAGCCGGGCGATGAGCAGTTCTTC
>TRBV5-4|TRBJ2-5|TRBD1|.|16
CASSWPLGQGEETQYF
TGTGCCAGCAGCTGGCCTCTAGGACAGGGGGAAGAGACCCAGTACTTC
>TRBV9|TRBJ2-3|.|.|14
CASSVRKETDTQYF
TGTGCCAGCAGCGTTCGGAAGGAAACAGATACGCAGTATTTT
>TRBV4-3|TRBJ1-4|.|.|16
CASSQEYGIPNEKLFF
TGCGCCAGCAGCCAAGAGTACGGTATCCCTAATGAAAAACTGTTTTTT
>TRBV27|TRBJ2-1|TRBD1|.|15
CASSFLQGRNNEQFF
TGTGCCAGCAGTTTTCTACAGGGGCGTAATAACGAGCAGTTCTTC
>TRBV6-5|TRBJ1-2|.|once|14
CASRPDGGLSGYTF
TGTGCCAGCAGGCCCGACGGGGGGTTAAGTGGCTACACCTTC
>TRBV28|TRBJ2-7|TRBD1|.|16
CASSSTGTAISYEQYF
TGTGCCAGCAGCTCAACCGGGACAGCAATTTCCTACGAGCAGTACTTC
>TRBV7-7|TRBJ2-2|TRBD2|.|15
CASGLAGKNTGELFF
TGTGCCAGCGGACTAGCGGGAAAGAACACCGGGGAGCTGTTTTTT
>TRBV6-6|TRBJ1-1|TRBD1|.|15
CASRRTGLVNTEAFF
TGTGCCAGCAGACGGACAGGGCTTGTGAACACTGAAGCTTTCTTT
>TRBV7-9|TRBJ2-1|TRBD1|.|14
CASSRDRGEGEQFF
TGTGCCAGCAGCCGAGACAGGGGGGAGGGTGAGCAGTTCTTC
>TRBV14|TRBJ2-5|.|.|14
CASSYTDLGETQYF
TGTGCCAGCAGCTACACTGACCTGGGGGAGACCCAGTACTTC
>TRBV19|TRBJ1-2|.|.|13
CASINEGYEGYTF
TGTGCCAGTATCAACGAAGGCTATGAAGGCTACACCTTC
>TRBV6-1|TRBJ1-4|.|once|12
CASSGRGEKLFF
TGTGCCAGCAGTGGTAGAGGGGAAAAACTGTTTTTT
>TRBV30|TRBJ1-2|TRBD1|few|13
CACSRDRPHGYTF
TGTGCCTGTTCAAGGGACAGACCTCATGGCTACACCTTC
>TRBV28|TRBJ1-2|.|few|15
CASSFGGGLNYGYTF
TGTGCCAGCAGTTTCGGGGGCGGTTTAAACTATGGCTACACCTTC
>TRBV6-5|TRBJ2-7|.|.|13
CASRPQGPGEQYF
TGTGCCAGCAGACCGCAGGGCCCGGGGGAGCAGTACTTC
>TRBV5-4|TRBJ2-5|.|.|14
CASSLGTGLETQYF
TGTGCCAGCAGCTTGGGTACGGGGTTGGAGACCCAGTACTTC
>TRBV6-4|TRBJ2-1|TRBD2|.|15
CASSDGTSGNNEQFF
TGTGCCAGCAGTGATGGGACTAGCGGGAATAATGAGCAGTTCTTC
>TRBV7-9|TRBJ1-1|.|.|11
CASSLQGEAFF
TGTGCCAGCAGCTTACAGGGTGAAGCTTTCTTT
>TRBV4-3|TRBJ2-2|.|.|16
CASSQDSWTATGELFF
TGCGCCAGCAGCCAAGATTCATGGACAGCAACCGGGGAGCTGTTTTTT
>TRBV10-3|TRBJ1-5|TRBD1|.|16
CAISESGGQGAQPQHF
TGTGCCATCAGTGAGTCGGGAGGGCAGGGGGCCCAGCCCCAGCATTTT
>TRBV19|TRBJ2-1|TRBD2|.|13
CASSMGLAGEQFF
TGTGCCAGTAGTATGGGGCTAGCGGGGGAGCAGTTCTTC
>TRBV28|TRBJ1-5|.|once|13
CASVPRAGQPQHF
TGTGCCAGCGTTCCGAGGGCGGGTCAGCCCCAGCATTTT
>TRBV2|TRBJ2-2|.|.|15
CASSGGSANTGELFF
TGTGCCAGCAGTGGGGGTAGCGCGAACACCGGGGAGCTGTTTTTT
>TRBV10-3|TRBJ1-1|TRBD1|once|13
CATKISGGTEAFF
TGTGCCACCAAAATTTCAGGGGGCACTGAAGCTTTCTTT
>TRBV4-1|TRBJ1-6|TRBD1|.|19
CASSPGTGGASSYNSPLHF
TGCGCCAGCAGCCCCGGGACAGGGGGTGCCAGCTCCTATAATTCACCCCTCCACTTT
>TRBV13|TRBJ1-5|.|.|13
CASSLDPGQPQHF
TGTGCCAGCAGCTTAGACCCGGGCCAGCCCCAGCATTTT
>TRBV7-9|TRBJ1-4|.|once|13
CASSSQGGEKLFF
TGTGCCAGCAGCTCCCAGGGTGGGGAAAAACTGTTTTTT
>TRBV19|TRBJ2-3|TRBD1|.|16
CASSLPGQGAVDTQYF
TGTGCCAGTAGTTTGCCGGGACAGGGGGCCGTAGATACGCAGTATTTT